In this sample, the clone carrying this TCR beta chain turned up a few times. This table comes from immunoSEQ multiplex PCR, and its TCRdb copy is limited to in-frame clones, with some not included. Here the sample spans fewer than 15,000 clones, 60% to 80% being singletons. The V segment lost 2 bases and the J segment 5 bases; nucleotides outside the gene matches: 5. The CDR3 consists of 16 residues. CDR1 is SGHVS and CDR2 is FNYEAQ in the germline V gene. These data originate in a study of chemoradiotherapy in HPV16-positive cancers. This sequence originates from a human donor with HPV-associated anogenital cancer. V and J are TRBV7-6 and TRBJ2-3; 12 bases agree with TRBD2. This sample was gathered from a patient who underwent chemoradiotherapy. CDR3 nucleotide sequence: TGTGCCAGCAGCTTACTAGCGGGAGGGCCGTTAGATACGCAGTATTTT. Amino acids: CASSLLAGGPLDTQYF.